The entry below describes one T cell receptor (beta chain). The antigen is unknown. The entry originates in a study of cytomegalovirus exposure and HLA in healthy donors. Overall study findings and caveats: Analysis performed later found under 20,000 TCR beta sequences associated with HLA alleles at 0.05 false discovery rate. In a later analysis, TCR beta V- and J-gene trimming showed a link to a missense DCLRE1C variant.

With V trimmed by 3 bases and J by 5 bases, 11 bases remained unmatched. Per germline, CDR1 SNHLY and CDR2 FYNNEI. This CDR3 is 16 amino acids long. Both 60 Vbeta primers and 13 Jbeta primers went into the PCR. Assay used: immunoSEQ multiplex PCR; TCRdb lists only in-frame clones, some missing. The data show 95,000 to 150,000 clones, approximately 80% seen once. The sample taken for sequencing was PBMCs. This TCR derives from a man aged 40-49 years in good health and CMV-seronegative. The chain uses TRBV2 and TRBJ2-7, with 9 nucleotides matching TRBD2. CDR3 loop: CASSDAVAGAFDEQYF. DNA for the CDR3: TGTGCCAGCAGTGATGCGGTAGCGGGGGCGTTTGACGAGCAGTACTTC.